The present T cell receptor beta chain was sequenced within a study of shared clonotypes between healthy human individuals. Whole-study findings and limits: How much donors shared clonotypes was expected to be affected by sequencing depth.

Trimming cost V 8 bases and J 4 bases, with 11 bases left between them. Per the germline V gene, CDR1 is SNHLY and CDR2 is FYNNEI. The CDR3 length is 12 residues. As regards this clone: The antigen is unknown.

The data were produced by immunoSEQ multiplex PCR, yet TCRdb's version contains in-frame clones alone and is incomplete. The profile covers about 520,000 clones, with 81% appearing a single time and approximately 12% taken by the ten largest. Material for sequencing was PBMCs. This chain connects TRBV2 to TRBJ2-5; D perhaps matches TRBD1 (6 bases). This clonotype originated in a woman between 40 and 55 years old in good health. Some clones in this sample may be carry-over from other donors' samples. The CDR3 sequence is CASVQGGETQYF. CDR3 DNA: TGTGCCAGCGTACAAGGGGGAGAGACCCAGTACTTC.